This TCR beta chain comes out of a study of control samples from healthy donors and cancer patients (dated by TCRdb to 2018 to 2021). Looking up the germline V gene yields CDR1 SQVTM and CDR2 ANQGSEA. The junction shows trimming of 3 bases on V and 9 bases on J, plus 12 bases between the germline ends. Spanning cysteine to phenylalanine, the CDR3 consists of 12 amino acids. The retained sequence is limited to the CDR3, 36 bases, with the frame set at the first base. This clone was detected only a few times. This clone's antigen is unknown. Nothing much larger sits one base from this clone, and base qualities are not available. Library preparation used the immunoSEQ multiplex PCR assay. TCRdb took this table from immuneACCESS and kept in-frame rearrangements with V and J called. Such tables lack part of the clones; where checked against another copy, unresolved V genes explain under half of the gap, and the rest is unexplained. This sample has about 170,000 clones in its table, and 70% to 90% of those were observed once. The ten top clones hold around 12% of the sample.

Sequences were obtained from blood. The chain couples TRBV29-1 to TRBJ1-3; TRBD1 is possibly the D segment (5 matching bases). The receptor was isolated from a man aged 30 to 45 in good health. Here is the DNA: TGCAGCGTTGATGGGGGATGGGGCACCATATATTTT. Its protein product is CSVDGGWGTIYF.